This TCR beta chain was identified in a study of blood T cell repertoires in COVID-19. CDR1 SGHNT and CDR2 YENEEA come from the germline V gene. The CDR3 consists of 11 residues. Trimming removed 5 bases at V and 8 bases at J, with 9 bases between. Clinical histories supplied by participants themselves formed the basis of cohort assignment. Two negative PCRs, clearance, or symptom resolution characterized the recovered Cohort 3 donors. Under the authors' procedure: Amplified reference gene primers provided the basis for estimating nucleated cell counts. The data were produced by immunoSEQ multiplex PCR, yet TCRdb's version contains in-frame clones alone and is incomplete. V and J calls and clone size are copied from that table; D and trimming were computed from the DNA. The sample holds about 480,000 clones; around nine tenths are singletons and the top ten take approximately 1.8%.

V gene TRBV11-3 combines with J gene TRBJ1-1, with D tentatively TRBD1 (6 bases). Material for sequencing was PBMCs or T cells enriched from blood (not recorded which). The clonotype originates from a woman in her thirties or forties who had recovered from COVID-19. The CDR3 nucleotides are TGTGCCAGCAGCCTTACAGGGGAAGCTTTCTTT. Encoded protein: CASSLTGEAFF.